The clone carrying this T cell receptor (beta chain) was recorded many times. Antigen unknown. Via MiXCR, TCRdb re-called the 5' RACE reads, giving one row per CDR3 protein. The data contain about 320,000 distinct CDR3 sequences, 3.5% to 5% of them seen just once; the ten biggest clones take up roughly a fifth. The sample is drawn from a study of T cells after yellow fever vaccination. Whole-study findings and limits: The study re-detected most primary-vaccination clones after the booster (under 97% CD4, just over 85% CD8).

This TCR derives from a man aged 18 to 30 who received the YFV17D yellow fever vaccine. The material was PBMCs, obtained 15 days after the yellow fever booster vaccination.

The DNA for the CDR3 is TGTGCCAGCAGCTCTGGACTAGCGGGGGACGGGTACAATGAGCAGTTCTTC. Its protein product is CASSSGLAGDGYNEQFF. The chain has TRBV7-9 and TRBJ2-1; 13 positions match TRBD2. Trimming cost V 4 bases and J 4 bases; bases outside gene matches: 7. CDR3 length: 17 residues. Germline CDR1 SEHNR, CDR2 FQNEAQ (reference sequence).